A selection of T cell receptor beta chains follows, all from one sample in a study of blood T cell repertoires in COVID-19. Some clones are missing from TCRdb's copy, which holds only in-frame ones; the method was immunoSEQ multiplex PCR. Of 200,000 to 250,000 clones in the sample, about nine tenths were seen once. Sequences were obtained from PBMCs or T cells enriched from blood (not recorded which). Receptors originate from a woman aged 45-59 years in a cohort exposed to, infected with or recovered from COVID-19 (not recorded which). CDR3s include the opening cysteine and the closing phenylalanine or tryptophan. The D gene is left open where the match is weak. Size is stated for part of the rows, as once, few or many counts, or as a class when the clone is expanded.

size	D	J	V	DNA	CDR3
.	.	TRBJ1-6	TRBV4-3	TGCGCCAGCAGCCAAGTTCAGGGCGTTATTTCACCCCTCCACTTT	CASSQVQGVISPLHF
.	.	TRBJ2-7	TRBV5-6	TGTGCCAGCAGCTTGCAGCCGGGGGGCGGAGGCGAGCAGTACTTC	CASSLQPGGGGEQYF
.	TRBD1	TRBJ2-5	TRBV19	TGTGCCAGTAGTCTCCGGGACAGGGGGCTTGGGACCCAGTACTTC	CASSLRDRGLGTQYF
.	TRBD1	TRBJ1-5	TRBV18	TGTGCCAGCTCACTGACAGGGTCGAGGGGGGGCAATCAGCCCCAGCATTTT	CASSLTGSRGGNQPQHF
.	.	TRBJ2-2	TRBV5-5	TGTGCCAGCAGCTATTGGACTACGAACACCGGGGAGCTGTTTTTT	CASSYWTTNTGELFF
.	.	TRBJ1-2	TRBV30	TGTGCCTGGAGTACGGAGACCGGTATGCGCTACACCTTC	CAWSTETGMRYTF
.	TRBD1	TRBJ1-1	TRBV14	TGTGCCAGCAGCCAAAAGGTCGTCTCCGTTGGGGTCCGGGACAGGGGAAGGGTGGACACTGAAGCTTTCTTT	CASSQKVVSVGVRDRGRVDTEAFF
few	TRBD1	TRBJ1-2	TRBV4-1	TGCGCCAGCAGCCCTCACCAAGACAGGGGCCTTGAGGGCTACACCTTC	CASSPHQDRGLEGYTF
.	.	TRBJ2-7	TRBV5-1	TGCGCCAGCAGCCGAACGTCAGCCTACGAGCAGTACTTC	CASSRTSAYEQYF
.	.	TRBJ2-5	TRBV7-9	TGTGCCAGTCACCGGGCAGGGATGGAGACCCAGTACTTC	CASHRAGMETQYF
.	.	TRBJ2-7	TRBV20-1	TGCAGTGCTATGGAGGGCCACCAGTACTTC	CSAMEGHQYF
.	.	TRBJ1-4	TRBV3-1/TRBV3-2	TGTGCCAGCAGCCCAGGGCGGAATGAAAAACTGTTTTTT	CASSPGRNEKLFF
.	TRBD1	TRBJ1-3	TRBV18	TGTGCCAGCTCACCACTCGGGGGACAGGGATTCCCCAACACCATATATTTT	CASSPLGGQGFPNTIYF
.	.	TRBJ2-1	TRBV28	TGTGCCAGCAGTTTAACCCTTTCGGGCCGCCACAGGAATGAGCAGTTCTTC	CASSLTLSGRHRNEQFF
.	.	TRBJ2-5	TRBV6-1	TGTGCCAGCAGTGAACGGCCGCAGCAGGGGGAGACCCAGTACTTC	CASSERPQQGETQYF
.	TRBD1	TRBJ2-7	TRBV27	TGTGCCAGCAGTTGGACAGGGGGACCCTACGAGCAGTACTTC	CASSWTGGPYEQYF
.	TRBD1	TRBJ1-3	TRBV6-1	TGTGCCAGCAGTGAAGGGACAGGGTTGAGGGGAAACACCATATATTTT	CASSEGTGLRGNTIYF
.	TRBD1	TRBJ1-1	TRBV7-3	TGTGCCAGCAGCTTACAAGCGGGGACAGGCGCTGAAGCTTTCTTT	CASSLQAGTGAEAFF
.	.	TRBJ1-2	TRBV3-1/TRBV3-2	TGTGCCAGCAGCCACAGAATAGCTACGGATGGCTACACCTTC	CASSHRIATDGYTF
.	.	TRBJ2-1	TRBV24-1	TGTGCCACCAGTGATATCAGCCCGAGGAATGAGCAGTTCTTC	CATSDISPRNEQFF